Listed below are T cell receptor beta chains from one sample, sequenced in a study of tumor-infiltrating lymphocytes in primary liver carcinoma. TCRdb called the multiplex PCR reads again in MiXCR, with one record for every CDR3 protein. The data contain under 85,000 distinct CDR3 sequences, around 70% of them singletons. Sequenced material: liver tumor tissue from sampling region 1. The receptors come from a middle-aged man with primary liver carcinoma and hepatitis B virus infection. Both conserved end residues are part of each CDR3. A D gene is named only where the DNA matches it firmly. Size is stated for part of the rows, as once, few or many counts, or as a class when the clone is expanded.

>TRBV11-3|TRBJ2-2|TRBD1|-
CANSRTGSGTSELFF
TGTGCCAACAGCCGGACAGGATCCGGCACCAGTGAGCTGTTTTTT
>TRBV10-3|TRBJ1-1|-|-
CDTLTELNTEAFF
TGTGACACCCTAACTGAACTGAACACTGAAGCTTTCTTT
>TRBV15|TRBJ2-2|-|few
CASSRDLTRDRSGELFF
TGTGCCTCCAGCAGAGATCTGACGCGGGATCGGTCCGGGGAGCTGTTTTTT
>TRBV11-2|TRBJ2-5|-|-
CASTWGGLGETQYF
TGTGCCAGCACCTGGGGGGGGCTGGGAGAGACCCAGTATTTC
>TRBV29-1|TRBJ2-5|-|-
CSGGNREETQYF
TGTAGCGGAGGGAACAGGGAGGAGACCCAGTACTTC
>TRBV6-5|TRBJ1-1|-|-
CASNYRENTKAFF
TGTGCCAGCAATTACAGGGAGAACACTAAAGCTTTCTTT
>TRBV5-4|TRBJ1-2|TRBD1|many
CASSTNQGGRDRGYTF
TGTGCCAGCAGCACTAACCAGGGGGGTCGGGATCGGGGCTACACCTTC
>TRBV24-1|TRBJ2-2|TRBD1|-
CATSRTGGNTGELFF
TGTGCCACTAGTAGAACAGGGGGCAACACCGGGGAGCTGTTTTTT
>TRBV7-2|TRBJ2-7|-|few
CASSLMSISSYEQYF
TGTGCCAGCAGCTTAATGTCTATCAGCTCCTACGAGCAGTACTTC
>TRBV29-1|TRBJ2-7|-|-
CRVAGAVTSSYEQYF
TGCAGGGTGGCCGGTGCCGTCACCAGCTCCTACGAACAGTACTTC
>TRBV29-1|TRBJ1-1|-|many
CSVERGRGEAFF
TGCAGCGTTGAGAGGGGTCGTGGGGAAGCTTTCTTT
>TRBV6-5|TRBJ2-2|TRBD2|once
CANSGLAGVTRELFF
TGTGCCAACAGTGGACTAGCGGGAGTAACCAGGGAGCTGTTTTTT
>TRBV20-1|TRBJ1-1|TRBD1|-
CSATAGGEGRTEAFF
TGCAGTGCTACCGCAGGGGGCGAGGGTCGCACTGAAGCTTTCTTT
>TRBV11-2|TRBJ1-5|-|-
CAGGTREPADKQHF
TGTGCCGGAGGGACACGGGAGCCCGCAGATAAGCAGCATTTT
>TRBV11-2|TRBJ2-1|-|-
CASSFSYRGPAKQVRSYNEQFF
TGTGCCAGCAGCTTCTCCTACCGGGGTCCCGCGAAACAGGTTCGCTCCTATAATGAGCAGTTCTTC
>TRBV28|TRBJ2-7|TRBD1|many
CASSRHGDRALKQYF
TGTGCCAGCAGTAGACATGGGGACAGGGCCCTAAAGCAGTACTTC
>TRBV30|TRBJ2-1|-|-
CAWGPRDEQFF
TGTGCCTGGGGACCTAGAGATGAGCAGTTCTTC
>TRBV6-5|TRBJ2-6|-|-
CAISNRQVGANVMTF
TGTGCCATCAGCAACAGACAGGTTGGGGCCAACGTCATGACTTTC
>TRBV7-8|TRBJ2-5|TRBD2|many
CASSTLAGGQETQYF
TGTGCCAGCAGCACTCTAGCGGGAGGCCAAGAGACCCAGTACTTC
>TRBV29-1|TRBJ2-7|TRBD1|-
CSVDGQGHYEQHF
TGCAGCGTTGACGGACAGGGGCACTACGAGCAGCACTTC
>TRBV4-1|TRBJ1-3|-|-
CASRRQGASGNTIYF
TGCGCCAGCAGGCGACAAGGGGCCTCTGGAAACACCATATATTTT
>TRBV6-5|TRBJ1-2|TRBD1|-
CANGKKGASNYGYTF
TGCGCCAACGGGAAAAAGGGGGCTTCAAACTATGGCTACACCTTC
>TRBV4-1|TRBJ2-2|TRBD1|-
CASSHQGQTIGELFF
TGCGCCAGCAGCCACCAGGGACAGACCATCGGGGAGCTGTTTTTT
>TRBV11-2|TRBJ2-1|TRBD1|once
CASSSLDSYRGHEQFF
TGTGCCAGCAGCTCCCTGGACAGCTATAGGGGGCATGAGCAATTCTTC
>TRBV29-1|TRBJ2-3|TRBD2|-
CSVVVGGIPDTQYF
TGTAGCGTTGTAGTGGGAGGGATTCCAGATACGCAGTATTTT
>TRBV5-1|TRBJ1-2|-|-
CASRPGWRTDPNYGYTF
TGCGCAAGCAGGCCAGGATGGCGGACGGACCCAAACTATGGCTACACCTTC
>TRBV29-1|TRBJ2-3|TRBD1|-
CTVKHGQGTDTQYF
TGCACTGTTAAACACGGACAGGGGACAGATACGCAGTATTTT
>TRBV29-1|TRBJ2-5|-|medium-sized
CSVVGVGETQYF
TGCAGCGTTGTCGGGGTGGGAGAGACCCAGTACTTC
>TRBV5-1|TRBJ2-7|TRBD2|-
CTSSLELAGGLKKYF
TGCACCAGCAGCTTGGAGCTAGCGGGAGGGCTGAAAAAGTACTTC
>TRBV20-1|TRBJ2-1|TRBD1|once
CNARGTVEQFF
TGCAATGCTAGGGGGACAGTTGAGCAGTTCTTC
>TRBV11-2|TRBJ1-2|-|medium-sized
CASSLSRFDYGYTF
TGTGCCAGCAGCTTAAGCAGGTTCGACTATGGCTACACCTTC
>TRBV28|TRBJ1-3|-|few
CASSTPGRVYF
TGTGCCAGCAGTACCCCAGGCAGGGTGTATTTT
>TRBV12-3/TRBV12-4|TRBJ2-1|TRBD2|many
CAGGTSGYNEQFF
TGTGCTGGCGGGACTAGCGGTTACAATGAGCAGTTCTTC
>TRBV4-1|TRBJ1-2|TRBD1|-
CASSQVEGAGYYGYIF
TGCGCCAGCAGCCAAGTGGAGGGGGCAGGGTACTATGGCTACATCTTC
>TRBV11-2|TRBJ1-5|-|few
CASSLTGSSNQPQHF
TGTGCCAGCAGTCTTACAGGGAGTAGCAATCAGCCCCAGCATTTT
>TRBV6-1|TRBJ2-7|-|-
CASSAGLAAYEQYF
TGTGCCAGTAGTGCTGGATTAGCGGCCTACGAGCAGTACTTC
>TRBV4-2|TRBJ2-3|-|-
CVSREGRESTDTQYF
TGTGTCAGCAGGGAAGGACGGGAAAGCACAGATACGCAGTATTTT
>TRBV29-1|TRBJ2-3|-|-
CIVAGEGDTKYF
TGCATCGTTGCAGGTGAAGGGGATACGAAGTATTTT
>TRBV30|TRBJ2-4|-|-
CDWTRESGNIQYF
TGTGACTGGACGAGAGAATCGGGAAACATTCAGTACTTC
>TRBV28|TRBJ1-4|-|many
CASSSSTRTGREKLFF
TGTGCCAGCAGTTCCTCGACTAGGACTGGGAGGGAAAAACTGTTTTTT
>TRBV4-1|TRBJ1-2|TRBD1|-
CASSLGTAGGSRGYTF
TGCGCCAGCAGCCTAGGGACAGCGGGTGGTTCTAGAGGCTACACCTTC
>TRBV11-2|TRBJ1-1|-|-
CSSSFSGYTEAFF
TGTTCCAGCAGCTTTTCGGGGTACACTGAAGCTTTCTTT
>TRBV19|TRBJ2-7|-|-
CASSKSTLLGQQYF
TGTGCCAGTAGCAAGTCAACCCTGTTGGGGCAGCAGTACTTC
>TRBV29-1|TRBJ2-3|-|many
CSVIQDTQYF
TGCAGCGTTATTCAAGATACGCAGTATTTT
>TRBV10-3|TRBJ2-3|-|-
CAITGGGGPGTQYF
TGTGCCATCACGGGAGGGGGCGGCCCAGGTACACAGTATTTT
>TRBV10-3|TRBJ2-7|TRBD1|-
CAISSGAQGDEQCF
TGTGCCATCAGTTCTGGGGCACAGGGGGACGAGCAGTGCTTC
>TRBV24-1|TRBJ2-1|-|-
CATSEPRNGGVNEQFF
TGTGCCACCAGTGAGCCCCGAAACGGAGGCGTTAATGAGCAGTTCTTC
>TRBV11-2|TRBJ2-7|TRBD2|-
CASSLSVVLAGGGYEQSF
TGTGCCAGCAGCTTATCCGTTGTACTAGCGGGAGGGGGGTACGAGCAGTCCTTT
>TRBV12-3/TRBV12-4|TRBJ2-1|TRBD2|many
CASKGLARDQFF
TGTGCCAGCAAAGGACTAGCGAGAGACCAGTTCTTC
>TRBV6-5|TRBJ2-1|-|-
CASSSPAAGAYNEEFF
TGTGCCAGCAGTTCCCCGGCAGCAGGAGCTTACAATGAGGAGTTCTTC
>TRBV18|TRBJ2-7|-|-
CASSLDGGANDEQYF
TGTGCCAGCTCACTTGACGGAGGGGCTAACGACGAGCAGTATTTC
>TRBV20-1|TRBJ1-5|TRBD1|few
CSAGDRAQPQHF
TGCAGTGCTGGGGACAGGGCCCAGCCCCAGCATTTT
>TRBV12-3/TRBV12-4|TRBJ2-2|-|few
CASSSRQPPGEQFF
TGTGCCAGCAGTTCCCGACAGCCTCCCGGGGAGCAGTTTTTT
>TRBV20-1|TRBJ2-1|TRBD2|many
CSAQTSGRATYNEQFF
TGCAGTGCCCAGACTAGCGGGAGGGCCACCTACAATGAGCAGTTCTTC
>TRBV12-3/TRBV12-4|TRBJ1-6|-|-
CASRLRGYNSPLHF
TGTGCCAGCAGATTGCGGGGCTATAATTCACCCCTCCATTTT
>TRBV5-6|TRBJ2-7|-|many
CASSLQQGHYEQYF
TGTGCCAGCAGCTTGCAACAGGGTCACTACGAGCAGTACTTC
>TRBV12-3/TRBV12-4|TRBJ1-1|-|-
CASSLLEARTEAFF
TGTGCCAGCAGTTTACTAGAGGCGAGGACTGAAGCTTTCTTT
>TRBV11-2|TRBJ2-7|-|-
CASNPNGDSYEQYF
TGTGCAAGCAACCCAAACGGGGATTCCTACGAGCAGTACTTC
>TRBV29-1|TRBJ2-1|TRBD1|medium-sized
CSVEGRGQYNEQFF
TGCAGCGTTGAAGGCCGGGGACAGTACAATGAGCAGTTCTTC
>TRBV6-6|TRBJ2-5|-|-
CATAWAQGTQYF
TGTGCCACCGCTTGGGCTCAAGGGACCCAGTACTTC